This T cell receptor beta chain came from a study of T cell repertoires in cytomegalovirus infection. The wider study: Indications of both CMV infection and matching HLA type were provided by public TCR beta signatures.

V lost 6 bases to trimming and J lost 9 bases; unmatched junction nucleotides: 11. Germline V gene sequence: CDR1 MDHEN, CDR2 SYDVKM. This CDR3 comprises 14 residues. TCRdb re-called the reads with MiXCR, one entry per CDR3 protein. The sample holds around 300,000 distinct CDR3 sequences; over 7.5% are singletons and the top ten take around 4%. This clonotype was picked up a small number of times. The rearrangement links TRBV28 to TRBJ1-2; 9 bases are shared with TRBD1. The source of this sequence is a human donor in good health (CMV status not recorded). Some clones in this sample may be carry-over from other donors' samples. Sequenced input: PBMCs. Here the CDR3 reads CASRTGTGKASYTF. For the CDR3, the DNA is TGTGCCAGCAGAACCGGGACAGGGAAAGCAAGCTACACCTTC.